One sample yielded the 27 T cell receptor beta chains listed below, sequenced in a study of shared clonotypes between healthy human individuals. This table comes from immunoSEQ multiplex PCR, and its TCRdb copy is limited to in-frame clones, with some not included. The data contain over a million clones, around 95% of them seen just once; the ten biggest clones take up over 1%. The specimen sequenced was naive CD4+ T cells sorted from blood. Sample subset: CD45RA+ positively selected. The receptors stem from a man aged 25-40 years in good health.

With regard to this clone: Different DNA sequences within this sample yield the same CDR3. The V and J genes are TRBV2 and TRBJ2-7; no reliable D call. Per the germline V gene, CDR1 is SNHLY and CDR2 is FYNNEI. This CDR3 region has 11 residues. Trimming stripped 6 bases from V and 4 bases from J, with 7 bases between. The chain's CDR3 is CASSGRYEQYF. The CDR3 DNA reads TGTGCCAGCAGCGGTCGGTACGAGCAGTACTTC. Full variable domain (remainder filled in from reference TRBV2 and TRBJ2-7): EPEVTQTPSHQVTQMGQEVILRCVPISNHLYFYWYRQILGQKVEFLVSFYNNEISEKSEIFDDQFSVERPDGSNFTLKIRSTKLEDSAMYFCASSGRYEQYFGPGTRLTVT.

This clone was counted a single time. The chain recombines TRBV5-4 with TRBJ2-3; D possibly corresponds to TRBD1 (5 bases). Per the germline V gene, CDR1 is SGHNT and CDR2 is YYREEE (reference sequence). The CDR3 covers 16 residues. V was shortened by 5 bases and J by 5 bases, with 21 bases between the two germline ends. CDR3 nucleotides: TGTGCCAGCAGTCCGGTGGGAAGGGGCCGAGGAGATACGCAGTATTTT. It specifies CASSPVGRGRGDTQYF. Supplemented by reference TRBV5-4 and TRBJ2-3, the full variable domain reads ETGVTQSPTHLIKTRGQQVTLRCSSQSGHNTVSWYQQALGQGPQFIFQYYREEENGRGNFPPRFSGLQFPNYSSELNVNALELDDSALYLCASSPVGRGRGDTQYFGPGTRLTVL.

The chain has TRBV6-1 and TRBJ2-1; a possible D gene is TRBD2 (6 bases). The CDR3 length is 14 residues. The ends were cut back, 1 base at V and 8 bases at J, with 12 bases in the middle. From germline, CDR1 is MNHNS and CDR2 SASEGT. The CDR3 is CASSEVIGGDEQFF. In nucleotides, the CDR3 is TGTGCCAGCAGTGAAGTCATTGGAGGGGATGAGCAGTTCTTC.

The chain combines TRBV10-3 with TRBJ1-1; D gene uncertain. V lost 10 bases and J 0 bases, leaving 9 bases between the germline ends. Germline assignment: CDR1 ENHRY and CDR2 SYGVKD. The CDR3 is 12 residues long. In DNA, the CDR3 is TGTGCCACCTCAATCCTGAACACTGAAGCTTTCTTT. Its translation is CATSILNTEAFF.

CDR3 DNA sequence: TGTGCCAGCAGAACCACTAGCGGGACGAGCTCCTACGAGCAGTACTTC. Protein product: CASRTTSGTSSYEQYF. The chain links TRBV5-5 to TRBJ2-7, with TRBD2 identical over 10 bases. CDR3 length equals 16 residues. V lost 5 bases to trimming and J lost 0 bases; unmatched junction nucleotides: 8. Germline lookup yields CDR1 SGHKS and CDR2 YYEKEE (reference sequence).

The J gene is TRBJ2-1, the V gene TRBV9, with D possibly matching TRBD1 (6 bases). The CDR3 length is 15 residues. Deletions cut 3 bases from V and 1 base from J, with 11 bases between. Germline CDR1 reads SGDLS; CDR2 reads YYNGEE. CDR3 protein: CASSAGQRSYNEQFF. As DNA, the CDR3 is TGTGCCAGCAGCGCCGGACAGCGGTCCTACAATGAGCAGTTCTTC.

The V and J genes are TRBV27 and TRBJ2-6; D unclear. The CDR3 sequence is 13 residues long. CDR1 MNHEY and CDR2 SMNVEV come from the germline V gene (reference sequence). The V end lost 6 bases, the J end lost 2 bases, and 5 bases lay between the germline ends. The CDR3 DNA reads TGTGCCAGCAGCCGAACTGGGGCCAACGTCCTGACTTTC. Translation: CASSRTGANVLTF.

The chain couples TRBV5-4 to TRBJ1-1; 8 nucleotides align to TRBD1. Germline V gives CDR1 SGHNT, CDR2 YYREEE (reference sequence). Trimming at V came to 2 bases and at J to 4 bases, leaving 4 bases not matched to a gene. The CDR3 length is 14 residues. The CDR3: CASSFGTGLTEAFF. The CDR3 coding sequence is TGTGCCAGCAGCTTCGGGACAGGACTCACTGAAGCTTTCTTT.

This chain's CDR3 is CASNLLTRNEQYF. CDR3 in DNA: TGTGCCAGCAACCTGCTAACTAGGAACGAGCAGTACTTC. The gene calls are TRBV6-1 and TRBJ2-7, with D perhaps matching TRBD2 (5 bases). V shed 7 bases and J shed 5 bases, with 15 bases lying between them. The CDR3 length is 13 residues. The V gene's germline CDR1 is MNHNS and CDR2 SASEGT.

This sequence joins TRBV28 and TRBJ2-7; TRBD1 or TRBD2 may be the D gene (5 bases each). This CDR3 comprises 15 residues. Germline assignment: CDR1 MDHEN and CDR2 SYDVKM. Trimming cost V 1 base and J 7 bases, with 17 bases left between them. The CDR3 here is CASSLSPPGPREQYF. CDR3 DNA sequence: TGTGCCAGCAGTTTATCCCCCCCGGGACCGAGGGAGCAGTACTTC.

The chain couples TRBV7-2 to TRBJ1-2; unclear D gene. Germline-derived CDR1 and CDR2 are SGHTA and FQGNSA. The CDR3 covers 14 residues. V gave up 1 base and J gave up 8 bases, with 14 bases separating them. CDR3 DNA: TGTGCCAGCAGCTTAGGTCCGGTCCTCAACGGCTACACCTTC. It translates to CASSLGPVLNGYTF.

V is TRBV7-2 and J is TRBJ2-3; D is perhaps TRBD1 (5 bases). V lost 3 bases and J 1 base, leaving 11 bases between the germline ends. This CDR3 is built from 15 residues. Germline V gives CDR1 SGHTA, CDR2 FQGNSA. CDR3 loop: CASSFRGSGTDTQYF. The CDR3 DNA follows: TGTGCCAGCAGCTTTAGGGGTTCGGGCACAGATACGCAGTATTTT. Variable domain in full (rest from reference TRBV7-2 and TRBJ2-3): GAGVSQSPSNKVTEKGKDVELRCDPISGHTALYWYRQSLGQGLEFLIYFQGNSAPDKSGLPSDRFSAERTGGSVSTLTIQRTQQEDSAVYLCASSFRGSGTDTQYFGPGTRLTVL.

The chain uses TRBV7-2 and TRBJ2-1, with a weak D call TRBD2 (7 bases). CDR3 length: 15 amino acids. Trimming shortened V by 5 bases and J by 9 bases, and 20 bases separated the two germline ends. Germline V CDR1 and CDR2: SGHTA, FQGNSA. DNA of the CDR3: TGTGCCAGCAGCACCCGGAACGGCGGGGGCGGTGAGCAGTTCTTC. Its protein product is CASSTRNGGGGEQFF.

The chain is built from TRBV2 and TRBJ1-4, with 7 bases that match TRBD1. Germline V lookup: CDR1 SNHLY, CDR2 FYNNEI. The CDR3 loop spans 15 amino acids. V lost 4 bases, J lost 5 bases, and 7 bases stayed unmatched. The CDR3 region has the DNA TGTGCCAGCAGTGCCAGACAGGGTCAGAATGAAAAACTGTTTTTT. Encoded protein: CASSARQGQNEKLFF.

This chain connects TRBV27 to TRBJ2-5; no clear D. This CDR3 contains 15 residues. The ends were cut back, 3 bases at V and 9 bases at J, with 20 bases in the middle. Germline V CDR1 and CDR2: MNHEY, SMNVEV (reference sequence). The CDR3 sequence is CASSFSPETVRSQYF. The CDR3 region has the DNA TGTGCCAGCAGTTTTTCCCCCGAAACGGTGAGGTCCCAGTACTTC.

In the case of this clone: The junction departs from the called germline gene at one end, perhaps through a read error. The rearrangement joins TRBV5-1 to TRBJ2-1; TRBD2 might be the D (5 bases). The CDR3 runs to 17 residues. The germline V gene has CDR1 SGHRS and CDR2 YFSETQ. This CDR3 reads CASSLPGGGLLYSEQFF. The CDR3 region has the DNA TGCGCCAGCAGCCTCCCCGGAGGCGGACTCCTATACAGTGAGCAGTTCTTC.

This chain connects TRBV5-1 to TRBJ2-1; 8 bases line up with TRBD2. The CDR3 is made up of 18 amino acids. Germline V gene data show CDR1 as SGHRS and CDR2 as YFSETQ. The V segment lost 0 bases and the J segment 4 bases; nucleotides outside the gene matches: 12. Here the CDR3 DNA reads TGCGCCAGCAGCTTGGTTTCTAGCGGGCGAGGACCATACAATGAGCAGTTCTTC. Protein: CASSLVSSGRGPYNEQFF.

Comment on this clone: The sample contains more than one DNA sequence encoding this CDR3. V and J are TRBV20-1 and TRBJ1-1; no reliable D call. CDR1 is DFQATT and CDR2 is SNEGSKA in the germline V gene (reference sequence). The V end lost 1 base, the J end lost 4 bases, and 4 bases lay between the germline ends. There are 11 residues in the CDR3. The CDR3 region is CSARGVTEAFF. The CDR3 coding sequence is TGCAGTGCTAGAGGGGTCACTGAAGCTTTCTTT.

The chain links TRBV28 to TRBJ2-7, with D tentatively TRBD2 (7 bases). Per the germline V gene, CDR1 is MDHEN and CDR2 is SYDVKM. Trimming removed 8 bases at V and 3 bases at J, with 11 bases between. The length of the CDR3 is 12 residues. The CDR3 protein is CASQGTNYEQYF. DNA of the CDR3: TGTGCCAGCCAGGGGACTAACTACGAGCAGTACTTC.

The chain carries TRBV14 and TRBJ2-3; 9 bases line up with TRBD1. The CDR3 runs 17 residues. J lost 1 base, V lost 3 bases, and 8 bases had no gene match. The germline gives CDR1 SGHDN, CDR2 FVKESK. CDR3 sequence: CASSHSTGGTRTDTQYF. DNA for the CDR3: TGTGCCAGCAGCCACTCGACAGGGGGGACACGCACAGATACGCAGTATTTT.

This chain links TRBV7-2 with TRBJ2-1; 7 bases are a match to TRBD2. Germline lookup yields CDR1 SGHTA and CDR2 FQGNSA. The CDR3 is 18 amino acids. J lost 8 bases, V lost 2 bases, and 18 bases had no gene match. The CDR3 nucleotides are TGTGCCAGCAGCTTAAGGGCATTGGGCGGGAGACTGAGATATGAGCAGTTCTTC. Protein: CASSLRALGGRLRYEQFF.

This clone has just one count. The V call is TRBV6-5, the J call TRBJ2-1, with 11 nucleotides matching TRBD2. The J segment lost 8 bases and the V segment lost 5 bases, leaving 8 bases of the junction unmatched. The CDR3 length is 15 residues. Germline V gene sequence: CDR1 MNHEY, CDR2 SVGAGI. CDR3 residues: CASSTRLAGRDEQFF. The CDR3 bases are TGTGCCAGCAGTACACGACTAGCGGGAAGGGATGAGCAGTTCTTC.

For the CDR3, the DNA is TGTGCCAGTCACTTCTTGAACACCGGGGAGCTGTTTTTT. It specifies CASHFLNTGELFF. V gene TRBV19 combines with J gene TRBJ2-2; D not resolved. Trimming removed 8 bases at V and 1 base at J, with 8 bases between. The CDR3 covers 13 residues. Germline loops: CDR1 LNHDA, CDR2 SQIVND (reference sequence). Full variable domain (rest looked up from reference TRBV19 and TRBJ2-2): DGGITQSPKYLFRKEGQNVTLSCEQNLNHDAMYWYRQDPGQGLRLIYYSQIVNDFQKGDIAEGYSVSREKKESFPLTVTSAQKNPTAFYLCASHFLNTGELFFGEGSRLTVL.

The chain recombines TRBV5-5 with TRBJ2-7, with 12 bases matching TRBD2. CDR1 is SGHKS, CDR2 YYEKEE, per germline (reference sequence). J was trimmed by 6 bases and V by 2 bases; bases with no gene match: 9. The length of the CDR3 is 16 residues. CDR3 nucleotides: TGTGCCAGCAGCTTATTTGCGACTAGCGGGAGTCCCGAGCAGTACTTC. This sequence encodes CASSLFATSGSPEQYF.

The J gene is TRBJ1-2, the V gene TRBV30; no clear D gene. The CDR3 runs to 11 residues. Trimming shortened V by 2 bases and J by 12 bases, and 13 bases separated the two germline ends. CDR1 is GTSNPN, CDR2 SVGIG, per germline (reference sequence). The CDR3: CAWSPASLHTF. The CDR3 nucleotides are TGTGCCTGGAGTCCGGCGTCTCTGCACACCTTC.

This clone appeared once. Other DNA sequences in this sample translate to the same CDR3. CDR3 DNA: TGTGCCACCAGCAGAGACTCCACAGATACGCAGTATTTT. Its translation is CATSRDSTDTQYF. This chain joins TRBV15 and TRBJ2-3; D is unresolved. This CDR3 is 13 amino acids long. Trimming cost V 0 bases and J 2 bases, with 3 bases left between them. The V gene's germline CDR1 is LNHNV and CDR2 YYDKDF (reference sequence).

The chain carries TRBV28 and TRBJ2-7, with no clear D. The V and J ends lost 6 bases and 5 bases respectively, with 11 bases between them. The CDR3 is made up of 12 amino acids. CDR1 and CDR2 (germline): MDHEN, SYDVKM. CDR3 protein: CASSPAGHEQYF. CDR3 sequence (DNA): TGTGCCAGCAGCCCCGCCGGCCACGAGCAGTACTTC.